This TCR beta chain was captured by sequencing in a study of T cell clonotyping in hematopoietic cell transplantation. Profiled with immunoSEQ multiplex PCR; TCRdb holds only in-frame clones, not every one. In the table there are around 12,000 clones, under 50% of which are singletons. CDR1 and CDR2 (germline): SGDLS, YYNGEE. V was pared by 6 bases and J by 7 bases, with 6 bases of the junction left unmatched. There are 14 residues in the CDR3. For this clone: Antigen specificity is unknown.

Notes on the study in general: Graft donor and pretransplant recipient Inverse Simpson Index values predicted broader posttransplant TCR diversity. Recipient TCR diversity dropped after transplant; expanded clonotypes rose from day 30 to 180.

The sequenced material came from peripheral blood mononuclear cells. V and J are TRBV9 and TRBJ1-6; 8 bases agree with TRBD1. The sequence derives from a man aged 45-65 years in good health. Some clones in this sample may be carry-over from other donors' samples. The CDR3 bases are TGTGCCAGCAACTCAGGACAGGGAAATTCACCCCTCCACTTT. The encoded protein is CASNSGQGNSPLHF.